These T cell receptor beta chains were read from a single sample in a study of shared T cell receptors in the human thymus. Measured with immunoSEQ multiplex PCR; TCRdb has only the in-frame clones, and not every one. This sample has 700,000 or so clones, with approximately 85% found just once. The data also belong to a second study, concerning human thymus T cells.

What was sequenced was thymocytes. The receptors come from a girl less than two years old with a congenital heart defect. Both conserved end residues are part of each CDR3.

CDR3 protein | J gene | CDR3 length | V gene
CASSVGLALRYEQYF | - | 15 | TRBV6-4
CASSLGGDKLDQPQHF | TRBJ1-5 | 16 | TRBV5-1
CASSLKDRDYEQYF | TRBJ2-7 | 14 | TRBV7-2
CASSSQGINTGELFF | TRBJ2-2 | 15 | TRBV6-5
CASSFRPRSEAFF | TRBJ1-1 | 13 | TRBV7-3
CASSLVYTEAFF | TRBJ1-1 | 12 | TRBV11-2
CATSFRQGAEAFF | TRBJ1-1 | 13 | TRBV15
CASSLNTYFPRARASYEQYF | TRBJ2-7 | 20 | TRBV18
CASSSVAGGSYEQYF | TRBJ2-7 | 15 | TRBV7-9
CASSLAAGCPPYEQYF | TRBJ2-7 | 16 | TRBV7-9
CASSLARTEPLYGYTF | TRBJ1-2 | 16 | TRBV5-8
CASSLAPGRRGFTYGYTF | TRBJ1-2 | 18 | TRBV11-2
CASSPPGQGAPNTEAFF | TRBJ1-1 | 17 | TRBV18
CASSPLLGTEAAEQYF | TRBJ2-7 | 16 | TRBV23-1
CASSLACWAPYEQYF | TRBJ2-7 | 15 | TRBV5-6
CASSLYPGVSYNEQFF | TRBJ2-1 | 16 | TRBV5-1
CASSIGDRMNTEAFF | TRBJ1-1 | 15 | TRBV19
CASSSYYNEQFF | TRBJ2-1 | 12 | TRBV27
CASSLRGAKQGAPYEQYF | TRBJ2-7 | 18 | TRBV11-2
CASSHPPRAQGHGSYEQYF | TRBJ2-7 | 19 | TRBV5-6
CASSLCPSGGTDTQYF | TRBJ2-3 | 16 | TRBV27
CASSLSPGTARYEQYF | TRBJ2-7 | 16 | TRBV5-1
CAIGEADSYNEQFF | TRBJ2-1 | 14 | TRBV10-3
CASRTFIQGASGYTF | TRBJ1-2 | 15 | TRBV2
CASSLGGPGAAQETQYF | TRBJ2-5 | 17 | TRBV5-1
CASSSDRANQPQHF | TRBJ1-5 | 14 | TRBV6-5
CASSPRQGAREQYF | TRBJ2-7 | 14 | TRBV5-1
CASTATVKLFF | TRBJ1-4 | 11 | TRBV19
CASSLHGGQDEQYF | TRBJ2-7 | 14 | TRBV5-1
CASSLCPVGGGPGQYGYTF | TRBJ1-2 | 19 | TRBV5-1
CASSRGTEFATNEKLFF | TRBJ1-4 | 17 | TRBV9
CASSRRQGATDYTEAFF | TRBJ1-1 | 17 | TRBV4-1
CASSTPGGRRDGYTF | TRBJ1-2 | 15 | TRBV6-5
CASSHPNYGYTF | TRBJ1-2 | 12 | TRBV27
CASGFVAGGEYNTYGYTF | TRBJ1-2 | 18 | TRBV12-5
CASSSRDRGREKLFF | TRBJ1-4 | 15 | TRBV5-6
CSVDQGRSYNEQFF | TRBJ2-1 | 14 | TRBV29-1
CASSLDGTGEVNYGYTF | TRBJ1-2 | 17 | TRBV7-2
CARDTGTQGQETQYF | TRBJ2-5 | 15 | TRBV2
CASSPPQGKAGEQFF | TRBJ2-1 | 15 | TRBV6-5
CASSHPSPGTYEQYF | TRBJ2-7 | 15 | TRBV11-2
CASSQEDRGHQPQHF | TRBJ1-5 | 15 | TRBV4-1
CASSEAVPPGQGIPSYNEQFF | TRBJ2-1 | 21 | TRBV6-1
CASSVEGTAPYEQYF | TRBJ2-7 | 15 | TRBV9
CASSYRHTTTYEQYF | TRBJ2-7 | 15 | TRBV5-5
CASSLTSGRGQNYGYTF | TRBJ1-2 | 17 | TRBV27
CASSSYLQFPGQQTNTEAFF | TRBJ1-1 | 20 | TRBV28
CASSLRGTEAFF | TRBJ1-1 | 12 | TRBV5-4
CASSQSDRDRVYRGTRQYF | TRBJ2-7 | 19 | TRBV4-1
CASTPRRSVDTQYF | TRBJ2-3 | 14 | TRBV5-1
CASSFHPLEGAVQETQYF | TRBJ2-5 | 18 | TRBV11-2
CASSPRRLGLPYEQYF | TRBJ2-7 | 16 | TRBV4-1
CASSSWTLSNQPQHF | TRBJ1-5 | 15 | TRBV28
CSVEDRNWGMNTEAFF | TRBJ1-1 | 16 | TRBV29-1